The clone carrying this T cell receptor beta chain turned up a few times. Its specificity is unknown. Sequencing libraries of naive CD8 cells derived from approximately 20,000 to 980,000 sorted cells with 10%, 30% or 50% RNA. In the sort, naive CD8 T cells were defined as CD8+CD4-CCR7+CD45RA+. TCRdb re-analysed the PCR reads in MiXCR, keeping a single row per CDR3 protein. Of some 320,000 distinct CDR3 sequences in the sample, about a fifth were seen once. The data were taken from a study of molecular identifiers for immune sequencing clone quantification. As for the study in general: Replicate experiments divided RNA from roughly 21,000 or 96,000 naive CD8 cells into five parts and sequenced four. Whole-study results and caveats: Effector cells kept over 98% of their molecules in clones above 20 RNA copies, while naive cells kept under 1% there.

Per germline, CDR1 MNHEY and CDR2 SMNVEV (reference sequence). This CDR3 comprises 15 residues. After removal of 8 bases from V and 6 bases from J, the junction contained 12 bases not matched to a gene. V is TRBV27 and J is TRBJ2-3; 9 bases fit TRBD1. This clonotype originated in a human donor in good health. Some libraries in this study had Jurkat cell RNA spiked in. The sample consisted of naive CD8+ T cells from blood, with Jurkat cell RNA spiked in. As to subset: FACS-sorted CD8+CD4-CCR7+CD45RA+ naive T cells. CDR3 residues: CASRPLQGAGDTQYF. The CDR3 DNA follows: TGTGCCAGCCGCCCACTACAGGGGGCCGGGGATACGCAGTATTTT.